This T cell receptor beta chain was sequenced during a study of T cell responses to AZD1222 COVID-19 vaccine. The study's findings and limits: Sampled repertoires all dated from after the peak T cell response. Vaccination with two AZD1222 doses was followed by a rise in Spike-specific TCR breadth and depth. Nearly half of spike-specific TCRs reportedly target variant regions that are unmutated in the B.1.351 and B.1.1.7 variants.

Comment on this clone: Its antigen is currently unknown.

CDR1 is SGHNT and CDR2 is YENEEA in the germline V gene. Deletions cut 1 base from V and 9 bases from J, with 22 bases between. The CDR3 covers 18 residues. The data were produced by immunoSEQ multiplex PCR, yet TCRdb's version contains in-frame clones alone and is incomplete. The data hold over 130,000 clones, with around nine tenths observed a single time. The sequences come from peripheral blood, collected 28 days after the second AZD1222 dose. This sequence originates from an adult who received the AZD1222 COVID-19 vaccine. The chain is built from TRBV11-3 and TRBJ1-6; no clear D gene. The CDR3 DNA reads TGTGCCAGCAGCTTAGCCGATAGGACCGCCCCGGAGAGTTCACCCCTCCACTTT. The encoded protein is CASSLADRTAPESSPLHF. Full variable domain (missing parts from reference TRBV11-3 and TRBJ1-6): EAGVVQSPRYKIIEKKQPVAFWCNPISGHNTLYWYLQNLGQGPELLIRYENEEAVDDSQLPKDRFSAERLKGVDSTLKIQPAELGDSAVYLCASSLADRTAPESSPLHFGNGTRLTVT.